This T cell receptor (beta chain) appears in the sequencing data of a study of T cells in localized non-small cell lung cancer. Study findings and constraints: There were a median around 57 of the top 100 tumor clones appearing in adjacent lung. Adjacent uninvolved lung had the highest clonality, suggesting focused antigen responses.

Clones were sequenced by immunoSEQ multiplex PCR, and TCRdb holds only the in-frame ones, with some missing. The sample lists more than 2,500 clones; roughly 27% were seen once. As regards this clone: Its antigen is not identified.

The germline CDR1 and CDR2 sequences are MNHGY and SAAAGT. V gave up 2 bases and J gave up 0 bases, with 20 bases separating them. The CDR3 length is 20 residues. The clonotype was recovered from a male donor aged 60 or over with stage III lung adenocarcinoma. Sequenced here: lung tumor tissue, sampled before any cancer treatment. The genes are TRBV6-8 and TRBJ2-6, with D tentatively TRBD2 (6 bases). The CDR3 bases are TGTGCCAGCAGTTACCTGACCCCGGGACTTCTTAGCTCTGGGGCCAACGTCCTGACTTTC. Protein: CASSYLTPGLLSSGANVLTF.